This TCR beta chain derives from a study of blood T cell repertoires in COVID-19. About the study: Researchers got acute and convalescent COVID-19 samples from the United States, Italy and Spain. The analysed material was cDNA or gDNA that came from T cells, B-cell-depleted T cells, or PBMCs.

The participants were between 18 and 89 years old and came from under 25 US areas. This CDR3 comprises 15 residues. With V trimmed by 3 bases and J by 2 bases, 10 bases remained unmatched. Germline V gene lookup returns CDR1 DFQATT and CDR2 SNEGSKA (reference sequence). This clone was counted between two and nine times. Original analysis: Counts of nucleated cells, estimated from reference gene primer amplification, were obtained. The protocol was immunoSEQ multiplex PCR, while the TCRdb copy is restricted to in-frame clones and leaves out a portion. V and J calls and clone size are copied from that table; D and trimming were computed from the DNA. Of around 170,000 clones in the sample, about 88% were seen once.

Sequenced sample: PBMCs or T cells enriched from blood (not recorded which). The TCR originated in a woman aged 45 to 65 who had recovered from COVID-19. The chain couples TRBV20-1 to TRBJ2-7; the match to TRBD2 covers 7 bases. CDR3 DNA sequence: TGCAGTGCTAGTGTCGGAACGGGAGGCGCCTACGAGCAGTACTTC. Translation gives CSASVGTGGAYEQYF.